The rows below give T cell receptor beta chains drawn from one sample of a study of blood T cell repertoires in COVID-19. Libraries were prepared by immunoSEQ multiplex PCR; TCRdb keeps only in-frame clonotypes and omits some of them. Of 250,000 to 300,000 clones detected, over 75% appear once; the ten largest clones hold 0.65% to 0.95%. Sequencing was done on a sample of peripheral blood. Every receptor here comes from a woman younger than 45 with acute or convalescent COVID-19. Each CDR3 is given with its conserved first and last residue. A D gene is named only where the DNA matches it firmly. A clone size is listed for some rows: how often the clone was seen (once, few, many), or a class if it is expanded.

>TRBJ1-2|TRBV27|TRBD1|once
TGTGCCAGCAGACTTACCGGGACAGGAGGCGGCTACACCTTC
CASRLTGTGGGYTF
>TRBJ1-3|TRBV9|-|-
TGTGCCAGCAGCGTAGACCCCCACCGAGGCTCTGGAAACACCATATATTTT
CASSVDPHRGSGNTIYF
>TRBJ2-3|TRBV7-9|-|-
TGTGCCAGCAGCTTGGGGCCGGACACAGATACGCAGTATTTT
CASSLGPDTDTQYF
>TRBJ2-3|TRBV7-9|-|-
TGTGCCAGCAGCTTAGCGGGAGCCCGCACAGATACGCAGTATTTT
CASSLAGARTDTQYF
>TRBJ1-2|TRBV19|TRBD1|-
TGTGCCAGTGTATTACGGGACAGTCCTTTCGTTGATGGCTACACCTTC
CASVLRDSPFVDGYTF
>TRBJ2-1|TRBV4-2|TRBD1|-
TGTGCCAGCAGCCAAGATGGGGATGGGACAGCTTACAATGAGCAGTTCTTC
CASSQDGDGTAYNEQFF
>TRBJ2-2|TRBV9|TRBD1|-
TGTGCCAGCAGCCCTCGGACAGGGGGCGACACCGGGGAGCTGTTTTTT
CASSPRTGGDTGELFF
>TRBJ1-4|TRBV2|TRBD1|few
TGTGCCGCCACCTCGGGACAGGGAGGTGAAAAACTGTTTTTT
CAATSGQGGEKLFF
>TRBJ2-1|TRBV4-3|TRBD1|-
TGCGCCAGCAGCCTTAGGACAGGGGAAGTCTATGAGCAGTTCTTC
CASSLRTGEVYEQFF
>TRBJ1-3|TRBV7-9|-|-
TGTGCCAGCAGTGGAGGGAACTCTGGAAACACCATATATTTT
CASSGGNSGNTIYF
>TRBJ2-1|TRBV7-2|-|-
TGTGCCAGCAGCTTTCTGCGGCCTACTCCTGGAAATGAGCAGTTCTTC
CASSFLRPTPGNEQFF
>TRBJ2-7|TRBV18|-|-
TGTGCCAGCTCAACTGGGGGGGCGCTGGACGAGCAGTACTTC
CASSTGGALDEQYF
>TRBJ2-1|TRBV19|-|-
TGTGCCAGTAAGGGGTCAGCCGGAGCGAGCTCCTACAATGAGCAGTTCTTC
CASKGSAGASSYNEQFF
>TRBJ2-2|TRBV12-3/TRBV12-4|-|once
TGTGCCAGCAACCTACAGGCTACCGGGGAGCTGTTTTTT
CASNLQATGELFF
>TRBJ2-5|TRBV25-1|TRBD1|-
TGTGCCAGCAGCCCCCCGGGACAGGGGAGAGAGACCCAGTACTTC
CASSPPGQGRETQYF
>TRBJ2-2|TRBV30|TRBD1|-
TGTGCCTGGAGTGTAAGAGAGGGACAGGTCTTGTCCGGGGAGCTGTTTTTT
CAWSVREGQVLSGELFF
>TRBJ1-4|TRBV7-2|-|-
TGTGCCAGCAGCTTAGGCGGAGGGTTTAGTAATGAAAAACTGTTTTTT
CASSLGGGFSNEKLFF
>TRBJ1-1|TRBV20-1|-|-
TGCAGTGCTAGTAGGGGAATGAACACTGAAGCTTTCTTT
CSASRGMNTEAFF
>TRBJ1-2|TRBV24-1|-|-
TGTGCCACCAGTGATCCAGGGGTAATGGGCTACACCTTC
CATSDPGVMGYTF
>TRBJ2-4|TRBV20-1|-|-
TGCAGTGCTAGTAGAGTGCCTACCAAAAACATTCAGTACTTC
CSASRVPTKNIQYF
>TRBJ1-1|TRBV6-5|-|-
TGTGCCAGCCGATCTGGAGGGGAGAACACTGAAGCTTTCTTT
CASRSGGENTEAFF
>TRBJ1-4|TRBV18|TRBD1|-
TGTGCCAGCTCACAGCCAGGGGGTAATGAAAAACTGTTTTTT
CASSQPGGNEKLFF
>TRBJ2-7|TRBV7-9|TRBD1|-
TGTGCCAGCAGCTACCGACAGGGTGGGAACGAGCAGTACTTC
CASSYRQGGNEQYF
>TRBJ2-2|TRBV5-1|TRBD2|-
TGCGCCAGCAGCCCGGGGGTGACAGCGGGGTTCGCGAACACCGGGGAGCTGTTTTTT
CASSPGVTAGFANTGELFF
>TRBJ2-5|TRBV5-1|TRBD1|-
TGCGCCAGCAGCTTCGGACAGGGGAAAGAGACCCAGTACTTC
CASSFGQGKETQYF
>TRBJ1-2|TRBV6-1|-|-
TGTGCCAGCAGTGAAGGAGGAAGTCGGCTCTATGGCTACACCTTC
CASSEGGSRLYGYTF
>TRBJ2-2|TRBV24-1|TRBD2|-
TGTGCCACCAGTGGTCGGACTAGCGGGACCGGGGAGCTGTTTTTT
CATSGRTSGTGELFF
>TRBJ1-4|TRBV3-1/TRBV3-2|-|-
TGTGCCAGCAGCCAAGACAGGAGGGTAGGAGAGGTTGCTGAAAAACTGTTTTTT
CASSQDRRVGEVAEKLFF
>TRBJ2-2|TRBV7-8|TRBD2|-
TGTGCCAGCACCGAACTAGCGGGTGTAAACACCGGGGAGCTGTTTTTT
CASTELAGVNTGELFF
>TRBJ1-1|TRBV19|-|-
TGTGCCAGTAAATTGCAGGGCCCTATAACCACTGAAGCTTTCTTT
CASKLQGPITTEAFF
>TRBJ2-1|TRBV7-3|-|-
TGTGCCAGCAGCTTAATGAGAGAGGGTGAGCAGTTCTTC
CASSLMREGEQFF
>TRBJ2-1|TRBV12-5|TRBD2|-
TGTGCTAGTGGTTTGGTAGGTCTAGCGGGAGGACCAGAGCAGTTCTTC
CASGLVGLAGGPEQFF
>TRBJ2-2|TRBV6-1|-|-
TGTGCCAGCAGTGCAACAGGGCAGAGGAACACCGGGGAGCTGTTTTTT
CASSATGQRNTGELFF
>TRBJ1-1|TRBV19|TRBD1|few
TGTGCCAGTAGTGACAGGGCGGCCACTGAAGCTTTCTTT
CASSDRAATEAFF
>TRBJ2-2|TRBV12-5|TRBD1|-
TGTGCTAGTGGTGCCTCCGGACAGGTTGGATCCGGGGAGCTGTTTTTT
CASGASGQVGSGELFF
>TRBJ2-7|TRBV19|TRBD2|-
TGTGCCAGTAGTATAGAGGGTAGCGGGAGTTACGAGCAGTACTTC
CASSIEGSGSYEQYF
>TRBJ2-4|TRBV6-2/TRBV6-3|TRBD2|once
TGTGCCAGCAGTTACTCTTTGCGGGAGGGCTCTGACATTCAGTACTTC
CASSYSLREGSDIQYF
>TRBJ2-5|TRBV2|-|-
TGTGCCAGCAGTTACAACCGACAAGAGACCCAGTACTTC
CASSYNRQETQYF
>TRBJ2-2|TRBV5-1|TRBD2|-
TGCGCCAGCAGCCCAGGGACTAGCGCGGACACCGGGGAGCTGTTTTTT
CASSPGTSADTGELFF
>TRBJ2-7|TRBV7-9|TRBD2|-
TGTGCCAGCAGCTTCGGCGGGCTAGCGGGGGACTCCTACGAGCAGTACTTC
CASSFGGLAGDSYEQYF
>TRBJ2-1|TRBV2|-|-
TGTGCCAGCAGTGAACAGGGGATCACCTACAATGAGCAGTTCTTC
CASSEQGITYNEQFF
>TRBJ2-1|TRBV3-1/TRBV3-2|-|-
TGTGCCAGCAGCCAAGTCCCTCACTCTCTCAACAATGAGCAGTTCTTC
CASSQVPHSLNNEQFF
>TRBJ2-3|TRBV24-1|-|-
TGTGCCACCAGTGTGGGTAGCGGTAGCACAGATACGCAGTATTTT
CATSVGSGSTDTQYF
>TRBJ2-3|TRBV5-1|-|-
TGCGCCAGCAAGCAGGGGGGCACGGGCACAGATACGCAGTATTTT
CASKQGGTGTDTQYF
>TRBJ2-7|TRBV7-2|-|-
TGTGCCAGCAGCTTAGTAGTACAGGGTGACGAGCAGTACTTC
CASSLVVQGDEQYF
>TRBJ1-4|TRBV5-1|TRBD1|-
TGCGCCAGCAGCTTAGGACAGGGGAGAGAAAAACTGTTTTTT
CASSLGQGREKLFF
>TRBJ1-4|TRBV20-1|-|-
TGCAGTGCTAGAGCAGGGACTCAAGGATTTTTT
CSARAGTQGFF
>TRBJ2-1|TRBV7-9|-|-
TGTGCCAGCAGCGAGCGACAGTACAATGAGCAGTTCTTC
CASSERQYNEQFF